Included here is one T cell receptor (beta chain) sequence, with context. Its cognate antigen has yet to be identified. The record has no base qualities; no much larger clone is one base away. These data originate in a study of T-cell memory formation after mild COVID-19 (dated by TCRdb to the early 2020s). Concerning the study at large: Most TCR sequence clusters were specific to one of the two donors. The cohort was made up of two young adult volunteers, one female and one male, who were previously healthy. Longitudinal TCRalpha and TCRbeta repertoire sequencing tracked T-cell clones expanding and contracting after mild COVID-19 in a couple of donors. The paper's findings and limits, for the study overall: From day 15 to 85, contracting clones showed balanced CD4/CD8 phenotypes, whereas a second wave of clones that expanded from day 15 to 37 leaned towards CD4+. Only a couple of mild cases were covered in the study, and larger cohorts including severe cases with pre-infection samples were considered necessary. Whether the second-wave clones peaking on day 37 were SARS-CoV-2 specific was not confirmed. Some responding clones were detected in pre-infection memory, which suggested that pre-existing cross-reactive memory T cells had joined the SARS-CoV-2 response. Contracting CD4+ clones were located mainly in the CM and EM memory subsets, whereas CD8+ clones were found to be enriched in EMRA.

Instrument on record: Illumina NovaSeq 6000. Using 5'RACE with constant-segment primers, TCRalpha and TCRbeta cDNA libraries were constructed, with sample barcodes and unique molecular identifiers added in the process. RNA was extracted from every sample with Trizol reagent. Library amplification was performed in two PCR steps, and a second sample barcode and Illumina TruSeq adapters were introduced in the second step. Sequencing of libraries was performed on an Illumina NovaSeq with 2 x 150 bp paired-end reads. Per the original workflow: Reads were demultiplexed and collapsed into UMI-guided consensus sequences with migec v1.2.7. Using mixcr v2.1.11, the UMI consensuses were aligned to TRA and TRB V and J templates and assembled into clonotypes. A clonotype was counted as expanded or contracted only if both edgeR and NoisET called the change significant, with noise models trained on biological replicates. edgeR calls used a false discovery rate-adjusted p below 0.01 and a log2 fold-change threshold of 1. As an exploratory analysis of dynamics, PCA with hierarchical clustering was applied to max-normalized trajectories of the 1000 most abundant clonotypes. Separately sequenced CD4+ and CD8+ repertoires were used to assign the CD4 or CD8 phenotype of responding clones. Using fastp trimming at Q25 and MiXCR clonotype assembly, TCRdb reanalyzed the public sequencing data and kept in-frame beta chains. Under each unique CDR3 protein, matching rows form one entry showing the most common genes and DNA. The authors' filters were not applied to this entry. Present in this sample are 300,000 to 350,000 distinct CDR3 sequences, roughly an eighth of which were seen just once. The ten largest clonotypes hold roughly a fifth of the sample.

Ficoll-Paque density gradient centrifugation was used to isolate PBMCs. This receptor was identified in a man aged 18 to 30 who had mild COVID-19 (a few samples of this study predate the infection). The sample titles of this study are shuffled in the database, so cell type and time point are left out; the donor was told from shared clones. Material: PBMCs or a T cell subset sorted from them (not recorded which).

The nucleotide sequence reads as follows: TGTGCCAGCAGCTTAAGTCTGCTTAGCACCAACGGGGAGCTGTTTTTT. Its protein reads: CASSLSLLSTNGELFF. The V and J segments used are TRBV5-6 and TRBJ2-2; no D gene call is confident. Cut back by 2 bases and 7 bases, the V and J ends lie 18 bases apart. The CDR3 contains 16 residues, cysteine and phenylalanine counted. The only DNA kept is the CDR3, 48 bases in frame from the first base. Looking up the germline V gene yields CDR1 SGHDT and CDR2 YYEEEE.